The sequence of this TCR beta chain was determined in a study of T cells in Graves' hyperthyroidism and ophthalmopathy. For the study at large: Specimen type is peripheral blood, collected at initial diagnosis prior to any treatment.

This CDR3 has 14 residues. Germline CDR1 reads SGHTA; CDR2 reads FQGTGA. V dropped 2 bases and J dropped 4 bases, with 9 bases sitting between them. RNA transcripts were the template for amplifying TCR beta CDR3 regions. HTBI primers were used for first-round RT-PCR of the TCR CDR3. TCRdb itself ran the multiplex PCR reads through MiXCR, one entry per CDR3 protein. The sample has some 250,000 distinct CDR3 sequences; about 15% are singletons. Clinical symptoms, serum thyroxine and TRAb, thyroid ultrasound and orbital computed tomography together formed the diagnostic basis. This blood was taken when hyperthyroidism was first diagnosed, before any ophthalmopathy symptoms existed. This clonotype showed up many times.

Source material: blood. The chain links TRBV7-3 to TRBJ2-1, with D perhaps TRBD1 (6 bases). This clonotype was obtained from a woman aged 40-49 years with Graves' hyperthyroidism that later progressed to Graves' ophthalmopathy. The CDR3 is CASSLLGQYNEQFF. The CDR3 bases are TGTGCCAGCAGCTTATTAGGACAGTACAATGAGCAGTTCTTC.